The rows below give T cell receptor beta chains drawn from one sample of a study of shared clonotypes between healthy human individuals. Produced via immunoSEQ multiplex PCR; TCRdb's table is partial and in-frame only. This sample has hundreds of thousands of clones, with roughly three quarters found just once. The specimen sequenced was PBMCs. These receptor sequences come from a woman in her thirties or forties in good health. Some clones in this sample may be carry-over from other donors' samples. Both conserved end residues are part of each CDR3.

J gene | V gene | CDR3 protein
TRBJ2-4 | TRBV29-1 | CSVEIQVRAKNIQYF
TRBJ2-1 | TRBV18 | CASSPEAAEQFF
TRBJ2-1 | TRBV28 | CASRGQGFVNEQFF
TRBJ1-5 | TRBV15 | CATSRGDGYSNQPQHF
TRBJ2-5 | TRBV7-2 | CASSLYNAVQETQYF
TRBJ2-3 | TRBV28 | CASSLRLGAPTDTQYF
TRBJ1-1 | TRBV19 | CASSIRQANTEAFF
TRBJ2-7 | TRBV6-5 | CASSYSGNYEQYF
TRBJ2-1 | TRBV29-1 | CSVVGTGDADEQFF
TRBJ2-3 | TRBV7-7 | CASSFRVEDTQYF
TRBJ1-2 | TRBV19 | CASSIGVGGYGYTF
TRBJ1-4 | TRBV28 | CASSLFMTGHHEKLFF
TRBJ1-2 | TRBV5-1 | CASSLTYLGGSGYTF
TRBJ1-4 | TRBV28 | CASSFYTSNEKLFF
TRBJ1-5 | TRBV6-1 | CASQSGGSSNQPQHF
TRBJ2-5 | TRBV5-4 | CASSLVAGETQYF